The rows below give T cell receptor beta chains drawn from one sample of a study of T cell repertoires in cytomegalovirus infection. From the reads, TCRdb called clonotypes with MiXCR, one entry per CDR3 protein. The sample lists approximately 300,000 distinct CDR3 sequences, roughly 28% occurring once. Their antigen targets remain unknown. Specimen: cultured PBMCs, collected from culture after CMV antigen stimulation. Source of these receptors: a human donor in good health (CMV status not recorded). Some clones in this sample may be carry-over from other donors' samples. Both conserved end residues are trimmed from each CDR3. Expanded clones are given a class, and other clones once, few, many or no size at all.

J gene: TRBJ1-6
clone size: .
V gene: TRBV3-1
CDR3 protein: ASSQPGQGNSPLH

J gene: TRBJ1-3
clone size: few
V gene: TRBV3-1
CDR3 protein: ASSQASDRPGNTIY

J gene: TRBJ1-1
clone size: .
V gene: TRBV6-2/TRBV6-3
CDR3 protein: ASSRYRGRIEAF

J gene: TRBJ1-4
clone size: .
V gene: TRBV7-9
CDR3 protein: ASSLAGDRAEKLF

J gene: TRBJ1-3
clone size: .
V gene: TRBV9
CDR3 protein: ASSALQGAGNTIY

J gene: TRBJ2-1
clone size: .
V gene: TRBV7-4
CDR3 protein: ASSFKSDNEQF

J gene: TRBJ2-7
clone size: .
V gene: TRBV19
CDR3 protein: ATMDSLSSYEQY

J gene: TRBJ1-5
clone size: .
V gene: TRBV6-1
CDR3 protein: ASSEFKVNNQPQH

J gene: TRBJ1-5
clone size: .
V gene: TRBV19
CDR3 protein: ASSPEGADNQPQH

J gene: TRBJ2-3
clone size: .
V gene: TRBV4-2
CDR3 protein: ASSQEATNTDTQY

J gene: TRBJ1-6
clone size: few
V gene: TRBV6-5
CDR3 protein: ASSYSSGGNSPLH

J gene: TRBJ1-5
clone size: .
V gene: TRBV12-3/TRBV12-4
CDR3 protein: ASGLTLKEPQH

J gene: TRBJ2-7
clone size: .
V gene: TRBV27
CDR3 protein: ASSPLEGQAYYEQY